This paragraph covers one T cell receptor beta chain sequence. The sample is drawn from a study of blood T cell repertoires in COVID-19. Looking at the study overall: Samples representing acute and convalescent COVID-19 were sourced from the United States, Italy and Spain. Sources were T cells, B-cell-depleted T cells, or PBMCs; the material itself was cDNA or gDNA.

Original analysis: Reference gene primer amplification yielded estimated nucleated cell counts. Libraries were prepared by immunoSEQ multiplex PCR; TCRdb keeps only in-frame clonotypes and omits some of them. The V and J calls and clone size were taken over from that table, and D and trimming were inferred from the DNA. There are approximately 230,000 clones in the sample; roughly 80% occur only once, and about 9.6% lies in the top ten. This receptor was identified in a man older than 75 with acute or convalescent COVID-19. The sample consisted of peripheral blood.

Here the CDR3 reads CASSFWGDRNSPLHF. The DNA of the CDR3 is TGCGCCAGCAGCTTCTGGGGGGATCGTAATTCACCCCTCCACTTT. This chain links TRBV5-1 with TRBJ1-6; tentatively, D is TRBD1 (5 bases). The V and J ends lost 2 bases and 6 bases respectively, with 12 bases between them. The CDR3 loop spans 15 amino acids. The germline gives CDR1 SGHRS, CDR2 YFSETQ.